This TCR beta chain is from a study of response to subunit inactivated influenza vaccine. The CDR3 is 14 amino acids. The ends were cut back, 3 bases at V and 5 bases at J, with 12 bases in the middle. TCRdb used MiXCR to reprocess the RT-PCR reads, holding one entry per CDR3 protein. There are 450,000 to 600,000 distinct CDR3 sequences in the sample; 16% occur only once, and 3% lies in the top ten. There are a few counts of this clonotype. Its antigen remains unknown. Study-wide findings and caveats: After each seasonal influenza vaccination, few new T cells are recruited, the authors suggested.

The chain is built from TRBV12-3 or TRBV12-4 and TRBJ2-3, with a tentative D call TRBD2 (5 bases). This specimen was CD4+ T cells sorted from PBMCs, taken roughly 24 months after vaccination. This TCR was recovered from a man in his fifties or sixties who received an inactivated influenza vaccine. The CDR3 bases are TGTGCCAGCAGTTTTCGGGCAGGAGGAGATACGCAGTATTTT. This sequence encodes CASSFRAGGDTQYF.